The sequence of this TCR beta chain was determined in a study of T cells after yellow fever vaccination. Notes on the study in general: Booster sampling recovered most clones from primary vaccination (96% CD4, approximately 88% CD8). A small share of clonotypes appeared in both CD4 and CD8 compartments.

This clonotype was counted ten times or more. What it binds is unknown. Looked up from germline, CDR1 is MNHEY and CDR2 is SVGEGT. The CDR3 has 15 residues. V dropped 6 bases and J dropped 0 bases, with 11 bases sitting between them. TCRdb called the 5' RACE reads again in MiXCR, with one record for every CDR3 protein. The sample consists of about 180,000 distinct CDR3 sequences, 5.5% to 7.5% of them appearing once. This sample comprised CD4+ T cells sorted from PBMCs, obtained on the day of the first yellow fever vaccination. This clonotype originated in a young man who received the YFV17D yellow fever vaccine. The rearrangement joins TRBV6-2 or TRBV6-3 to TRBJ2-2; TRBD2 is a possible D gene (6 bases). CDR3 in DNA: TGTGCCAGCAGCTTCAAGCGGGCGAACACCGGGGAGCTGTTTTTT. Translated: CASSFKRANTGELFF.